Shown below are 20 T cell receptor beta chains from a single sample sequenced in a study of blood T cell repertoires in COVID-19. Profiled with immunoSEQ multiplex PCR; TCRdb holds only in-frame clones, not every one. The sample yields 160,000 or so clones, 70% to 90% seen once. Sequencing was performed on PBMCs or T cells enriched from blood (not recorded which). The receptors stem from a woman aged 45-59 years who had recovered from COVID-19.

This clone was observed a few times. The V call is TRBV2, the J call TRBJ2-3; D uncertain. The germline V and J ends were trimmed by 5 bases and 0 bases, with 3 bases remaining between them. Germline loops: CDR1 SNHLY, CDR2 FYNNEI. CDR3 length equals 12 residues. The CDR3 bases are TGTGCCAGCAGTCCTAGCACAGATACGCAGTATTTT. Protein: CASSPSTDTQYF.

This clone came up a few times. The chain carries TRBV6-2 or TRBV6-3 and TRBJ1-5; D not resolved. Germline lookup yields CDR1 MNHEY and CDR2 SVGEGT. V lost 5 bases to trimming and J lost 2 bases, with 16 bases between them. CDR3 length equals 16 residues. As DNA, the CDR3 is TGTGCCAGCAGTATTGGGCGGGGATCGGGCAATCAGCCCCAGCATTTT. It codes for CASSIGRGSGNQPQHF.

V and J are TRBV4-3 and TRBJ2-5, with TRBD2 matching over 16 bases. CDR3 length: 17 residues. The germline V gene encodes CDR1 LGHNA and CDR2 YSLEER. V lost 4 bases, J lost 5 bases, and 7 bases stayed unmatched. The CDR3 region is CASSLGTSGGARETQYF. In nucleotides, the CDR3 is TGCGCCAGCAGCCTAGGGACTAGCGGGGGGGCCCGGGAGACCCAGTACTTC.

The V call is TRBV3-1 (or the pseudogene TRBV3-2), the J call TRBJ1-1; no clear D gene. This CDR3 region has 14 residues. Germline CDR1 and CDR2: LGHDT and YNNKEL (reference sequence). Trimming cost V 3 bases and J 4 bases, with 12 bases left between them. The CDR3 DNA reads TGTGCCAGCAGCCAGCAGTCGGGGAGCACTGAAGCTTTCTTT. Amino acid sequence: CASSQQSGSTEAFF.

The chain joins TRBV20-1 to TRBJ2-7; no definite D call. The CDR3 loop spans 14 amino acids. Trimming removed 3 bases from V and 9 bases from J, with 21 bases in between. The germline V gene encodes CDR1 DFQATT and CDR2 SNEGSKA (reference sequence). Here the CDR3 reads CSASGLTAPTGQYF. The CDR3 DNA follows: TGCAGTGCTAGTGGTCTGACCGCCCCTACGGGGCAGTACTTC.

The chain links TRBV30 to TRBJ2-2; 9 bases align to TRBD1. In germline, CDR1 is GTSNPN, CDR2 SVGIG (reference sequence). The CDR3 consists of 15 residues. The V segment lost 5 bases and the J segment 5 bases; nucleotides outside the gene matches: 9. The CDR3 bases are TGTGCCTGGGTTGATGACAGGGGGTCTACCGGGGAGCTGTTTTTT. Encoded protein: CAWVDDRGSTGELFF. Filled out from reference TRBV30 and TRBJ2-2, the complete variable domain reads SQTIHQWPATLVQPVGSPLSLECTVEGTSNPNLYWYRQAAGRGLQLLFYSVGIGQISSEVPQNLSASRPQDRQFILSSKKLLLSDSGFYLCAWVDDRGSTGELFFGEGSRLTVL.

V gene TRBV2 combines with J gene TRBJ1-2, with D perhaps TRBD1 (6 bases). Germline V lookup: CDR1 SNHLY, CDR2 FYNNEI. The length of the CDR3 is 14 residues. Trimming shortened V by 4 bases and J by 2 bases, and 11 bases separated the two germline ends. In DNA, the CDR3 is TGTGCCAGCAGTGCCCAGGGGAAAAACTATGGCTACACCTTC. This codes for CASSAQGKNYGYTF.

The J gene is TRBJ1-2, the V gene TRBV10-3; 9 bases agree with TRBD1. The CDR3 covers 12 residues. Germline CDR1 and CDR2: ENHRY and SYGVKD. V trimming: 6 bases; J trimming: 10 bases; junction bases outside the gene matches: 6. DNA of the CDR3: TGTGCCATCAGCGCGGGACAGGGTGACTACACCTTC. Translating gives CAISAGQGDYTF.

This clone was recorded a few times. CDR3 amino acids: CAWTRGRVPENYGYTF. DNA for the CDR3: TGTGCCTGGACCCGGGGTAGGGTACCAGAAAACTATGGCTACACCTTC. The chain couples TRBV30 to TRBJ1-2; D unresolved. The germline CDR1 and CDR2 sequences are GTSNPN and SVGIG (reference sequence). The CDR3 has 16 amino acids. Deletions cut 4 bases from V and 2 bases from J, with 20 bases between.

V is TRBV6-5 and J is TRBJ1-1; no firm D call. V was cut by 8 bases and J by 4 bases, with 14 bases left in between. There are 13 residues in the CDR3. The germline V gene has CDR1 MNHEY and CDR2 SVGAGI. The CDR3 here is CASLLEGFTEAFF. In nucleotides, the CDR3 is TGTGCCAGCCTCCTTGAGGGCTTCACTGAAGCTTTCTTT.

The chain links TRBV11-3 to TRBJ1-2; 8 positions agree with TRBD1. CDR1 is SGHNT and CDR2 is YENEEA in the germline V gene. J gave up 6 bases and V 2 bases, and 14 bases lay outside the gene matches. The CDR3 consists of 17 residues. CDR3 amino acids: CASSLKVGQVYSNGYTF. The CDR3 region has the DNA TGTGCCAGCAGCTTAAAAGTGGGACAGGTGTACTCCAATGGCTACACCTTC.

This sequence joins TRBV15 and TRBJ2-5, with 7 bases that match TRBD2. V lost 0 bases, J lost 2 bases, and 3 bases stayed unmatched. This CDR3 has 15 residues. Germline V gene lookup returns CDR1 LNHNV and CDR2 YYDKDF (reference sequence). This chain's CDR3 is CATSRDLGGQETQYF. CDR3 nucleotide sequence: TGTGCCACCAGCAGAGATCTCGGGGGGCAAGAGACCCAGTACTTC.

The table lists this clone with a count of one. The V gene is TRBV15, the J gene TRBJ2-3; D is ambiguous. The CDR3 consists of 16 residues. Germline lookup yields CDR1 LNHNV and CDR2 YYDKDF (reference sequence). V was shortened by 0 bases and J by 0 bases, with 10 bases between the two germline ends. This CDR3 reads CATSRDASPSTDTQYF. DNA for the CDR3: TGTGCCACCAGCAGAGATGCCAGTCCTAGCACAGATACGCAGTATTTT.

CDR3 region: CAISDGDNYEQYF. CDR3 sequence (DNA): TGTGCCATCAGTGATGGGGACAACTACGAGCAGTACTTC. The chain carries TRBV10-3 and TRBJ2-7; possible D gene TRBD1, 6 bases. Germline-derived CDR1 and CDR2 are ENHRY and SYGVKD. CDR3 length: 13 residues. The V end was cut by 3 bases, the J end by 3 bases, with 9 bases between.

The V and J genes are TRBV10-3 and TRBJ1-2; D is uncertain. Trimming took off 4 bases at V and 7 bases at J, with 13 bases between the two ends. Germline-derived CDR1 and CDR2 are ENHRY and SYGVKD. The CDR3 has 13 amino acids. In nucleotides, the CDR3 is TGTGCCATCAGTGTGGAGACTACCCGTGGCTACACCTTC. It translates to CAISVETTRGYTF.

The chain combines TRBV23-1 with TRBJ2-7; 8 nucleotides line up with TRBD1. TRBV23-1 is labeled an ORF, and its function is uncertain. The CDR3 is made up of 14 amino acids. J gave up 6 bases and V 0 bases, and 4 bases lay outside the gene matches. CDR3 sequence: CASSQSETGVEQYF. The CDR3 DNA is TGCGCCAGCAGTCAATCGGAGACAGGGGTCGAGCAGTACTTC.

The chain has TRBV4-3 and TRBJ1-1, with a possible D match to TRBD1 (6 bases). V lost 5 bases, J lost 0 bases, and 16 bases lay in between. Germline V lookup: CDR1 LGHNA, CDR2 YSLEER. The CDR3 spans 16 residues. CDR3 bases: TGCGCCAGCAGCAGACGCGGGGGGCAAGTGAACACTGAAGCTTTCTTT. It codes for CASSRRGGQVNTEAFF.

J is TRBJ1-2 and V is TRBV6-5; TRBD1 is a possible D gene (6 bases). The CDR3 runs 15 residues. CDR1 is MNHEY and CDR2 is SVGAGI in the germline V gene. Deletions cut 6 bases from V and 0 bases from J, with 14 bases between. CDR3 sequence (DNA): TGTGCCAGCAGCCCCGGACAGTTAGCTAACTATGGCTACACCTTC. Translating it yields CASSPGQLANYGYTF.

The chain joins TRBV18 to TRBJ1-3, with 8 bases that match TRBD1. V lost 4 bases and J lost 7; bases outside the gene matches: 6. Germline values: CDR1 KGHSH, CDR2 LQKENI. The CDR3 spans 14 residues. CDR3 protein: CASSRQGSGNTIYF. In DNA, the CDR3 is TGTGCCAGCTCACGACAGGGGTCCGGGAACACCATATATTTT. The full variable domain, completed using reference TRBV18 and TRBJ1-3, is NAGVMQNPRHLVRRRGQEARLRCSPMKGHSHVYWYRQLPEEGLKFMVYLQKENIIDESGMPKERFSAEFPKEGPSILRIQQVVRGDSAAYFCASSRQGSGNTIYFGEGSWLTVV.

The chain links TRBV29-1 to TRBJ2-3; the match to TRBD2 covers 8 bases. Germline lookup yields CDR1 SQVTM and CDR2 ANQGSEA. V lost 3 bases, J lost 1 base, and 15 bases stayed unmatched. The CDR3 runs 18 residues. Here the CDR3 reads CSVDGVASGSRGTDTQYF. CDR3 DNA sequence: TGCAGCGTTGACGGCGTGGCTAGCGGGTCACGAGGCACAGATACGCAGTATTTT.